The present entry profiles one TCR beta chain with its context. Authors' analysis steps: Quantification of nucleated cells was approximated via reference gene primer amplification. Sequencing used immunoSEQ multiplex PCR; TCRdb keeps in-frame clones, though not all of them. Clone size and the V and J calls come from that table; the DNA yielded D and trimming. The profile shows roughly 160,000 clones, roughly 80% of them singletons. This CDR3 comprises 14 residues. CDR1 and CDR2 (germline): SGHRS, YFSETQ. The ends lost 0 bases at V and 12 bases at J; junction bases unmatched: 11. This sample stems from a study of blood T cell repertoires in COVID-19. Study summary: Both acute and convalescent COVID-19 samples were obtained from the United States, Italy and Spain. In each case, the material was cDNA or gDNA derived from T cells, B-cell-depleted T cells, or PBMCs.

Sequenced input: peripheral blood. This sequence was found in a woman of 80 years or more with acute or convalescent COVID-19. The V call is TRBV5-1, the J call TRBJ2-7, with 8 bases that match TRBD1. As DNA, the CDR3 is TGCGCCAGCAGCTTGGCCTGGACAGGGAAGAACCCGTACTTC. Protein: CASSLAWTGKNPYF. The variable domain in full, completed from reference TRBV5-1 and TRBJ2-7, reads KAGVTQTPRYLIKTRGQQVTLSCSPISGHRSVSWYQQTPGQGLQFLFEYFSETQRNKGNFPGRFSGRQFSNSRSEMNVSTLELGDSALYLCASSLAWTGKNPYFGPGTRLTVT.